This entry lists 9 T cell receptor beta chains sequenced from one sample in a study of T cell responses to AZD1222 COVID-19 vaccine. Produced via immunoSEQ multiplex PCR; TCRdb's table is partial and in-frame only. The table has about 90,000 clones, roughly 90% seen once; the top ten hold 9% to 13%. Sequencing used peripheral blood, obtained 28 days after the second AZD1222 dose. The receptors were sampled from an adult who received the AZD1222 COVID-19 vaccine.

The chain has TRBV4-1 and TRBJ2-7; 7 nucleotides agree with TRBD1. Germline V gene lookup returns CDR1 MGHRA and CDR2 YSYEKL. V gave up 3 bases and J gave up 0 bases; unmatched junction bases: 8. This CDR3 has 16 amino acids. The CDR3, as DNA: TGCGCCAGCAGCCAGACCCGGGACAGCGGCTCCTACGAGCAGTACTTC. Its translation is CASSQTRDSGSYEQYF.

The rearrangement uses TRBV19 and TRBJ2-3, with D perhaps being TRBD1 or TRBD2 (5 bases each). The CDR3 runs 15 residues. Trimming took 3 bases from V and 0 from J, leaving 10 bases between them. Per the germline V gene, CDR1 is LNHDA and CDR2 is SQIVND (reference sequence). The CDR3 nucleotides read TGTGCCAGTAGTATCGTGGGACCGAGCACAGATACGCAGTATTTT. Its translation is CASSIVGPSTDTQYF. The variable domain in full, with the rest retrieved from reference TRBV19 and TRBJ2-3, is DGGITQSPKYLFRKEGQNVTLSCEQNLNHDAMYWYRQDPGQGLRLIYYSQIVNDFQKGDIAEGYSVSREKKESFPLTVTSAQKNPTAFYLCASSIVGPSTDTQYFGPGTRLTVL.

This sequence joins TRBV7-9 and TRBJ2-7; perhaps TRBD1 as D (5 bases). Trimming took 1 base from V and 4 from J, leaving 8 bases between them. This CDR3 is built from 13 residues. CDR1 and CDR2 from the germline V gene are SEHNR and FQNEAQ (reference sequence). The CDR3 sequence: CASSLVGVYEQYF. In DNA, the CDR3 is TGTGCCAGCAGCTTAGTAGGGGTTTACGAGCAGTACTTC.

This clone was seen a single time. This sequence joins TRBV4-2 and TRBJ2-1; the match to TRBD2 covers 10 bases. The CDR3 runs 15 residues. The V segment lost 5 bases and the J segment 4 bases; nucleotides outside the gene matches: 5. From germline, CDR1 is LGHNA and CDR2 YNFKEQ. The CDR3 nucleotides read TGTGCCAGCAGCAGCGGGGGGGCAGAATACAATGAGCAGTTCTTC. Its protein is CASSSGGAEYNEQFF.

This chain uses TRBV5-1 with TRBJ1-1; D is uncertain. V lost 4 bases to trimming and J lost 2 bases, with 9 bases between them. CDR1 and CDR2 (germline): SGHRS, YFSETQ. There are 13 residues in the CDR3. The CDR3 DNA follows: TGCGCCAGCAGCGCCGAGATTAACACTGAAGCTTTCTTT. Its protein is CASSAEINTEAFF.

The J gene is TRBJ2-7, the V gene TRBV7-3; the D call may be TRBD1 or TRBD2 (7 bases each). The CDR3 covers 18 residues. Trimming took 5 bases from V and 5 from J, leaving 28 bases between them. Germline V gene lookup returns CDR1 SGHTA and CDR2 FQGTGA. The CDR3 here is CASSGRRDVRGTDHEQYF. CDR3 DNA sequence: TGTGCCAGCAGCGGAAGGAGGGACGTGCGGGGGACAGATCACGAGCAGTACTTC.

The chain uses TRBV3-1 (or the pseudogene TRBV3-2) and TRBJ2-1; 13 positions match TRBD2. The trim removed 1 base at V and 8 bases at J, leaving 2 bases unmatched. CDR1 LGHDT and CDR2 YNNKEL come from the germline V gene (reference sequence). CDR3 size: 15 residues. The chain's CDR3 is CASSQGTSGGYEQFF. DNA for the CDR3: TGTGCCAGCAGCCAAGGGACTAGCGGGGGCTATGAGCAGTTCTTC.

The CDR3 DNA sequence: TGTGCCAGCAACCGGGACCCCTCCTACGAGCAGTACTTC. Translating gives CASNRDPSYEQYF. The rearrangement uses TRBV7-2 and TRBJ2-7; D could derive from TRBD1 or TRBD2 (5 bases each). The CDR3 contains 13 residues. Germline V gene data show CDR1 as SGHTA and CDR2 as FQGNSA. Trimming cost V 7 bases and J 0 bases, with 10 bases left between them.

This rearrangement joins TRBV28 to TRBJ1-3; maybe TRBD1 (5 bases). CDR1 and CDR2 from the germline V gene are MDHEN and SYDVKM. V lost 3 bases to trimming and J lost 0 bases, with 12 bases between them. CDR3 length equals 16 residues. This CDR3 reads CASSFRGRLSGNTIYF. The CDR3, as DNA: TGTGCCAGCAGTTTCCGGGGACGGCTCTCTGGAAACACCATATATTTT.